One and the same sample provided the 17 T cell receptor beta chains below, sequenced in a study of shared clonotypes between healthy human individuals. The method was immunoSEQ multiplex PCR; TCRdb's version includes in-frame clones alone and lacks a portion of them. This repertoire shows 2,100,000 or so clones, about 94% found once; its top ten account for over 0.1%. Sequencing was performed on naive CD4+ T cells sorted from blood. Subset in this sample: CD45RA+ positively selected. These receptors were obtained from a man aged 18 to 29 in good health.

As concerns this clone: Other DNA sequences in this specimen translate into the identical CDR3. The chain combines TRBV7-8 with TRBJ2-7; D uncertain. This CDR3 contains 11 residues. Trimming took off 5 bases at V and 6 bases at J, with 8 bases between the two ends. CDR1 and CDR2 from the germline V gene are SGHVS and FQNEAQ. The chain's CDR3 is CASSPSSEQYF. The CDR3 DNA sequence: TGTGCCAGCAGCCCAAGCAGCGAGCAGTACTTC.

The chain uses TRBV6-5 and TRBJ2-1, with TRBD1 identical over 10 bases. Germline CDR1 and CDR2: MNHEY and SVGAGI. The trim removed 6 bases at V and 9 bases at J, leaving 8 bases unmatched. The CDR3 runs 14 residues. The CDR3: CASSARTGGSEQFF. The CDR3 nucleotides read TGTGCCAGCAGCGCCAGGACAGGGGGTAGTGAGCAGTTCTTC.

The rearrangement links TRBV9 to TRBJ2-3; no firm D call. V lost 0 bases and J 5 bases, leaving 19 bases between the germline ends. The CDR3 spans 17 residues. Germline assignment: CDR1 SGDLS and CDR2 YYNGEE. This CDR3 reads CASSVAGRWQGGDTQYF. As DNA, the CDR3 is TGTGCCAGCAGCGTAGCCGGGCGGTGGCAAGGTGGAGATACGCAGTATTTT. The full variable domain, in which reference TRBV9 and TRBJ2-3 provide the parts outside the CDR3, is DSGVTQTPKHLITATGQRVTLRCSPRSGDLSVYWYQQSLDQGLQFLIQYYNGEERAKGNILERFSAQQFPDLHSELNLSSLELGDSALYFCASSVAGRWQGGDTQYFGPGTRLTVL.

This rearrangement joins TRBV4-2 to TRBJ1-2; a possible D gene is TRBD1 (6 bases). The CDR3 runs to 12 residues. Germline CDR1 LGHNA, CDR2 YNFKEQ. V lost 0 bases, J lost 7 bases, and 6 bases lay in between. In DNA, the CDR3 is TGTGCCAGCAGCCAAGACAGGGGTGGCTACACCTTC. Protein: CASSQDRGGYTF.

As concerns this clone: Other DNA sequences in the same sample also yield this CDR3. The CDR3 here is CASSIGGNYGYTF. In nucleotides, the CDR3 is TGTGCCAGTAGTATTGGGGGAAACTATGGCTACACCTTC. This sequence joins TRBV19 and TRBJ1-2; possible D gene TRBD1, 5 bases. The CDR3 contains 13 residues. V lost 3 bases and J 2 bases, leaving 7 bases between the germline ends. Germline values: CDR1 LNHDA, CDR2 SQIVND (reference sequence).

This chain uses TRBV18 with TRBJ1-2; unclear D gene. Trimming stripped 5 bases from V and 4 bases from J, with 14 bases between. Germline lookup yields CDR1 KGHSH and CDR2 LQKENI. The length of the CDR3 is 14 residues. In DNA, the CDR3 is TGTGCCAGCTCATTCGGTGGACGGATCTATGGCTACACCTTC. Translating it yields CASSFGGRIYGYTF.

The chain has TRBV2 and TRBJ2-5; 8 nucleotides line up with TRBD2. V lost 3 bases and J lost 5; bases outside the gene matches: 11. The CDR3 runs 16 residues. Germline V gives CDR1 SNHLY, CDR2 FYNNEI. CDR3 amino acids: CASSDWGLGGTETQYF. DNA of the CDR3: TGTGCCAGCAGTGATTGGGGACTAGGGGGGACGGAGACCCAGTACTTC.

This chain joins TRBV6-7 and TRBJ2-2; 7 nucleotides agree with TRBD1. TRBV6-7 is an open reading frame whose function is uncertain. J was trimmed by 1 base and V by 6 bases; bases with no gene match: 5. The length of the CDR3 is 15 residues. In DNA form, the CDR3 reads TGTGCCAGCAGACGCACAGGGGAGAACACCGGGGAGCTGTTTTTT. The encoded protein is CASRRTGENTGELFF.

The gene calls are TRBV14 and TRBJ1-5; D is undetermined. Germline V lookup: CDR1 SGHDN, CDR2 FVKESK. Trimming took off 0 bases at V and 6 bases at J, with 12 bases between the two ends. This CDR3 contains 15 residues. This chain's CDR3 is CASSQELQVPQPQHF. In nucleotides, the CDR3 is TGTGCCAGCAGCCAAGAATTGCAGGTTCCTCAGCCCCAGCATTTT.

The V and J genes are TRBV4-1 and TRBJ1-4; D may be TRBD1 (5 bases). The CDR3 loop spans 15 amino acids. Trimming removed 1 base at V and 4 bases at J, with 10 bases between. The germline V gene has CDR1 MGHRA and CDR2 YSYEKL. CDR3 nucleotide sequence: TGCGCCAGCAGCCAAGGCAGGGATCATAATGAAAAACTGTTTTTT. Translation: CASSQGRDHNEKLFF.

As for this clone: Different DNA sequences within this sample yield the same CDR3. This rearrangement joins TRBV30 to TRBJ2-7; D assignment may be TRBD1 or TRBD2 (5 bases each). CDR3 length: 14 residues. The V gene's germline CDR1 is GTSNPN and CDR2 SVGIG (reference sequence). Between the trimmed V and J ends, which lost 6 bases and 4 bases, there was a span of 19 bases. The CDR3 sequence is CACRPRDGKYEQYF. The CDR3 DNA follows: TGTGCCTGTAGACCTCGGGACGGAAAATACGAGCAGTACTTC.

This sequence joins TRBV7-2 and TRBJ2-7; 12 bases agree with TRBD2. Germline values: CDR1 SGHTA, CDR2 FQGNSA. The length of the CDR3 is 16 residues. The V segment lost 0 bases and the J segment 0 bases; nucleotides outside the gene matches: 0. CDR3 region: CASSLAGLAGSYEQYF. The DNA of the CDR3 is TGTGCCAGCAGCTTAGCGGGACTAGCGGGCTCCTACGAGCAGTACTTC.

CDR3 nucleotide sequence: TGTGCCATCAGTGGGACAGCTCTTGAAGCTTTCTTT. It codes for CAISGTALEAFF. V is TRBV10-3 and J is TRBJ1-1, with a weak D call TRBD1 (6 bases). Germline V gene lookup returns CDR1 ENHRY and CDR2 SYGVKD. V gave up 4 bases and J gave up 7 bases, with 10 bases separating them. There are 12 residues in the CDR3.

The chain uses TRBV5-1 and TRBJ2-7; 9 bases are a match to TRBD1. The CDR3 loop spans 15 amino acids. Per the germline V gene, CDR1 is SGHRS and CDR2 is YFSETQ. The J segment lost 2 bases and the V segment lost 4 bases, leaving 7 bases of the junction unmatched. The CDR3 DNA reads as TGCGCCAGCAGCATTGGACAGGGGAGGGCCTACGAGCAGTACTTC. Translating it yields CASSIGQGRAYEQYF.

The J gene is TRBJ1-6, the V gene TRBV6-1, with 10 bases matching TRBD1. From germline, CDR1 is MNHNS and CDR2 SASEGT. V was clipped by 2 bases and J by 9 bases; unmatched bases: 13. The CDR3 is made up of 18 amino acids. CDR3 DNA sequence: TGTGCCAGCAGTGAATCAAGTACGTCGGGACAGGGGTTTTCACCCCTCCACTTT. It yields the protein CASSESSTSGQGFSPLHF.

This chain uses TRBV28 with TRBJ2-3; D unclear. The CDR3 has 15 amino acids. CDR1 and CDR2 from the germline V gene are MDHEN and SYDVKM. Between the trimmed V and J ends, which lost 3 bases and 0 bases, there was a span of 10 bases. The chain's CDR3 is CASSFSVPSTDTQYF. As DNA, the CDR3 is TGTGCCAGCAGTTTTTCGGTCCCTAGCACAGATACGCAGTATTTT.

The J gene is TRBJ1-1, the V gene TRBV2, with D perhaps matching TRBD1 (5 bases). CDR3 length: 13 amino acids. V lost 8 bases and J 0 bases, leaving 10 bases between the germline ends. The germline V gene has CDR1 SNHLY and CDR2 FYNNEI. The CDR3 is CASEGRLNTEAFF. The DNA of the CDR3 is TGTGCCAGCGAGGGACGTCTGAACACTGAAGCTTTCTTT.